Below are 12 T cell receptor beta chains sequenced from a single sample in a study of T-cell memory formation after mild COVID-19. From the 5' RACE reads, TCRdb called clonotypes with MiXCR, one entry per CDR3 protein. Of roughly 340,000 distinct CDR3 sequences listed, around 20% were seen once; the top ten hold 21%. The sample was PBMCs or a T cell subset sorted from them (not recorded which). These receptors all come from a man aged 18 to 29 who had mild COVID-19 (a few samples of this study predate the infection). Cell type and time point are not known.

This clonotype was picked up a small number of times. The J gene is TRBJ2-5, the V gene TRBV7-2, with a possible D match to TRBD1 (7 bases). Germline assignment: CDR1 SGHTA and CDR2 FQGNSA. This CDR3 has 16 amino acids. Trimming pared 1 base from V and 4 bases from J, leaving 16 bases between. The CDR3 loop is CASSLVPRGTRETQYF. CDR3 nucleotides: TGTGCCAGCAGCTTAGTCCCCAGGGGGACTCGAGAGACCCAGTACTTC.

CDR3 nucleotides: TGTGCCAGCAGCTTAATGTCGGGGAACACAGATACGCAGTATTTT. Translation gives CASSLMSGNTDTQYF. The chain carries TRBV11-2 and TRBJ2-3, with TRBD2 as a possible D gene (5 bases). The CDR3 covers 15 residues. V lost 2 bases and J lost 2, with 11 bases in between. Per germline, CDR1 SGHAT and CDR2 FQNNGV.

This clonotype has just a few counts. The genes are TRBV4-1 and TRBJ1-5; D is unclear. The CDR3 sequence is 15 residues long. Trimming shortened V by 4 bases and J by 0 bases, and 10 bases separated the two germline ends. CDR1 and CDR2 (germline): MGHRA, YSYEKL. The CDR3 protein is CASSLQMNSNQPQHF. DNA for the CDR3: TGCGCCAGCAGCCTACAAATGAATAGCAATCAGCCCCAGCATTTT.

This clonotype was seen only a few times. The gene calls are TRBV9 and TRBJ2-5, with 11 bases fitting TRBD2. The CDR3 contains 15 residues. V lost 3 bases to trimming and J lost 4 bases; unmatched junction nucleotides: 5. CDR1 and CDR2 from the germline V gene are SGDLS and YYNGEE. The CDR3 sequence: CASSASGGLGETQYF. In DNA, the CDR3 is TGTGCCAGCAGCGCTAGCGGGGGGCTGGGAGAGACCCAGTACTTC.

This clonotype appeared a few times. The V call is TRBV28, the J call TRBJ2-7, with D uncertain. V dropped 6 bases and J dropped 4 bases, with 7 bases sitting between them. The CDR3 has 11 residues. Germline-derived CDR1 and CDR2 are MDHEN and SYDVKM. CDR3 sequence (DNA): TGTGCCAGCAGCTCTCAGTACGAGCAGTACGTC. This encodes CASSSQYEQYV.

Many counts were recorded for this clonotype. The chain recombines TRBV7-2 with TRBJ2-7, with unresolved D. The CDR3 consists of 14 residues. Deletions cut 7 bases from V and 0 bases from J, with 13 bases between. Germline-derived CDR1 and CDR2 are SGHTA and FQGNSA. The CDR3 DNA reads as TGTGCCAGCACCCTTTGGGGTGGCTCCTACGAGCAGTACTTC. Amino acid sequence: CASTLWGGSYEQYF.

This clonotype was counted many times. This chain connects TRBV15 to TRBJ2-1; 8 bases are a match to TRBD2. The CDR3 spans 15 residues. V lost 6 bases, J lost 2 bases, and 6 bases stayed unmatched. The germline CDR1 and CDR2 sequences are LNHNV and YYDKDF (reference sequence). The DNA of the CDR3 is TGTGCCACCAGTTCCGGGGGGGCCCCCTACAATGAGCAGTTCTTC. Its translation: CATSSGGAPYNEQFF.

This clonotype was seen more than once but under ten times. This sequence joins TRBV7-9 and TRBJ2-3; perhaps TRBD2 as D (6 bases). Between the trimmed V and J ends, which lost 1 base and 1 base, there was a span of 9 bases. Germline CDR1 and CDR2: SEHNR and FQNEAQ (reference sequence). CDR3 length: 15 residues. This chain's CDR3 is CASSLDSGGTDTQYF. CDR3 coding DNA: TGTGCCAGCAGCTTAGATTCGGGGGGCACAGATACGCAGTATTTT.

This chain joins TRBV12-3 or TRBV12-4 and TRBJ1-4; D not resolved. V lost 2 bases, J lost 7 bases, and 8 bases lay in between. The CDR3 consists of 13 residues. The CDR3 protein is CASSLSEGEKLFF. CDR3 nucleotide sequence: TGTGCCAGCAGTTTATCAGAGGGTGAAAAACTGTTTTTT.

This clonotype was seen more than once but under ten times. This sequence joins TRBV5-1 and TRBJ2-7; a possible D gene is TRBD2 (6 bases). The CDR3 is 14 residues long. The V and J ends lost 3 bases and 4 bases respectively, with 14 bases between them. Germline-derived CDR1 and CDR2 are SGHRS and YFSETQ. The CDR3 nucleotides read TGCGCCAGCAGCTCTCCGGGACGGGGGTACGAGCAGTACTTC. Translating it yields CASSSPGRGYEQYF.

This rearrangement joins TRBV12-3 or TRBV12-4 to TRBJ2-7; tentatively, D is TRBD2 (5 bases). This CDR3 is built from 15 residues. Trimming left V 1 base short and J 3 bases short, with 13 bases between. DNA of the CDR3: TGTGCCAGCAGTTTAGACCGTCGAGGGAGCTACGAGCAGTACTTC. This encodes CASSLDRRGSYEQYF.

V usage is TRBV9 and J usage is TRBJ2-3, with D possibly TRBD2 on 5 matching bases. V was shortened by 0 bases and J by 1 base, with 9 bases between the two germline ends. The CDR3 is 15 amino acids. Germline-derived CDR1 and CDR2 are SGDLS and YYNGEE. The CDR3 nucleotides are TGTGCCAGCAGCGTAGGAGGGTTCGGCACAGATACGCAGTATTTT. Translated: CASSVGGFGTDTQYF.